Below, one TCR beta chain is given with its context. What this receptor recognizes is not known. The sample holds no much larger clone one base away, and base qualities are not on file. The sample is drawn from a study of T cell repertoires in cytomegalovirus infection (dated by TCRdb to between 2019 and 2020). About the study as a whole: Donor HLA type was relevant to the analysis, because carriage of CMV infection together with the matching HLA type was indicated by public TCR beta signatures.

Broader findings and caveats from the paper: In both this cohort and an independent cohort of a few hundred donors, the cumulative frequency of public TCR beta family members distinguished carriers of CMV infection plus the relevant HLA type. In the ex vivo response, HLA-C-restricted CMV-specific TCR beta clonotypes were dominant, and in two of eight donors the single most frequent clonotype came from this HLA-C-restricted group.

The sample was run on an Illumina HiSeq 1500. TCRdb reprocessing: public reads trimmed at Q25 with fastp, clones called with MiXCR, in-frame beta chains kept. Each entry merges the rows of one CDR3 protein and shows their most common DNA and genes. Present in this sample are roughly 640,000 distinct CDR3 sequences, approximately 24% of which were seen just once. Around 8% of the sample belongs to the ten largest clones. Material for sequencing was CD8+ T cells from PBMCs. The clonotype comes from a human donor in good health (CMV status not recorded). Some clones in this sample may be carry-over from other donors' samples.

The sequence in DNA is TGCAGTCTCTCGAGGGAAAAACTGTTTTTT. It is translated as CSLSREKLFF. The chain uses TRBV20-1 and TRBJ1-4, with the D gene too uncertain to name. V loses 8 bases, J loses 8 bases, and the germline ends lie 9 bases apart. The germline V gene (reference sequence) yields DFQATT for CDR1 and SNEGSKA for CDR2. The CDR3, cysteine through phenylalanine, is 10 amino acids long. Of the read, only the CDR3 DNA is kept; its 30 bases are in frame from base 1.